This T cell receptor beta chain was observed in a study of cytomegalovirus exposure and HLA in healthy donors. The table came from immunoSEQ multiplex PCR; TCRdb's copy has only in-frame clones and leaves some out. The sample lists about 66,000 clones, around 96% occurring once. Study observations and caveats: For cytomegalovirus status, the classifier reportedly gave diagnoses with high specificity and sensitivity. According to the study, 160 or so TCR beta chains were cytomegalovirus-associated. Specificity for CMV antigens was confirmed in vitro for a few of the CMV-associated chains. The TCR clusters that emerged in the first cohort tended, a later analysis found, to co-occur in the approximately 110 validation repertoires.

A remark on this clone: Its antigen is not identified.

Germline V gives CDR1 LNHDA, CDR2 SQIVND (reference sequence). The junction had 13 bases not matched to a gene; V was cut back by 9 bases and J by 5 bases. The CDR3 consists of 16 residues. The source of this sequence is a man younger than 35 in good health and CMV-seronegative. Sequencing input: PBMCs. This rearrangement joins TRBV19 to TRBJ2-1; TRBD2 matches 10 bases. The CDR3 bases are TGTGCCAGCAGGGACCCTAGCGGGAGTACCCACAATGAGCAGTTCTTC. Translated, it gives CASRDPSGSTHNEQFF.